This T cell receptor beta chain was identified during a study of T cells in Graves' hyperthyroidism and ophthalmopathy. Many counts were recorded for this clonotype. Regions amplified from RNA transcripts were the TCR beta CDR3 regions. A first-round RT-PCR of the TCR CDR3 used the HTBI primer set. TCRdb reprocessed the multiplex PCR reads via MiXCR and lists one record per CDR3 protein. The data contain approximately 400,000 distinct CDR3 sequences, around a sixth of them singletons. This receptor was obtained from a woman aged 18-35 years with Graves' hyperthyroidism. Sequences were obtained from blood.

CDR3 in DNA: TGTGCCAGCAGCCAAGACGGGCGGGCTAACTATGGCTACACCTTC. Its protein is CASSQDGRANYGYTF. The V gene is TRBV4-2, the J gene TRBJ1-2; D not certain. The CDR3 contains 15 residues. With 0 bases removed from V and 0 bases from J, the gap between germline ends came to 8 bases. CDR1 and CDR2 (germline): LGHNA, YNFKEQ.